This entry is about one T cell receptor (beta chain). The sample belongs to a study of blood T cell repertoires in COVID-19. About the research overall: Samples of COVID-19 (acute and convalescent) were obtained from the United States, Italy and Spain.

In the source study's methods: Reference gene primer amplification gave estimated nucleated cell counts. The table came from immunoSEQ multiplex PCR; TCRdb's copy has only in-frame clones and leaves some out. Clone size and the V and J calls come from that table; the DNA yielded D and trimming. The sample holds 70,000 to 95,000 clones, 89% seen once. This CDR3 spans 14 amino acids. Trimming cost V 4 bases and J 0 bases; bases outside gene matches: 2. From germline, CDR1 is MGHRA and CDR2 YSYEKL. The specimen sequenced was peripheral blood. The sequence came from a woman of 80 years or more with active COVID-19. This rearrangement joins TRBV4-1 to TRBJ2-5, with 7 bases that match TRBD2. The CDR3 protein is CASSRGGNQETQYF. As DNA, the CDR3 is TGCGCCAGCAGCCGGGGAGGGAACCAAGAGACCCAGTACTTC.